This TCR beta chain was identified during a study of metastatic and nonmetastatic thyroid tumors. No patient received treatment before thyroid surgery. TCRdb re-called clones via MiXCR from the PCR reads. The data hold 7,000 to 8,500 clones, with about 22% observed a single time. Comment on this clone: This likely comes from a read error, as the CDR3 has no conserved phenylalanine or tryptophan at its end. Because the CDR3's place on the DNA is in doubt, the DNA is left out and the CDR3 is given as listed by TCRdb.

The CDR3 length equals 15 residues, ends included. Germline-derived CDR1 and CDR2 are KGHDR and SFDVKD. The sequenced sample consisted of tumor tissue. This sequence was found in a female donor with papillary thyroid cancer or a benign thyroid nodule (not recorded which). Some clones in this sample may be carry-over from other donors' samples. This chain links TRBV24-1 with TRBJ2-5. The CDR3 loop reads CATSEKGPNQETQNL.